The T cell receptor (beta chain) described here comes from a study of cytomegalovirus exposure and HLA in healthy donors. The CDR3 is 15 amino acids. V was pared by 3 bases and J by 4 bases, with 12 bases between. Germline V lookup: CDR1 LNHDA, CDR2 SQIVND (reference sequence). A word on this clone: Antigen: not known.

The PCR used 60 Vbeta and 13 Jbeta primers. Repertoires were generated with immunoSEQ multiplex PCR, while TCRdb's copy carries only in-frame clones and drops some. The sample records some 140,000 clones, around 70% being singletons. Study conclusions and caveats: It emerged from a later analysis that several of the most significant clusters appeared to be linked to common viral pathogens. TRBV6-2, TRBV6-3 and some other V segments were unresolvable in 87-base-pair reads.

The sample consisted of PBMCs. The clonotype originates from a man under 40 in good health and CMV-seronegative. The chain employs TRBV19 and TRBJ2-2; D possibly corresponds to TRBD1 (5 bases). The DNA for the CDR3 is TGTGCCAGTAGTATTACCAGGGTGGTCACCGGGGAGCTGTTTTTT. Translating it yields CASSITRVVTGELFF.